The present entry profiles one T cell receptor beta chain with its context. The sample is drawn from a study of T cell changes during pregnancy in multiple sclerosis. Germline lookup yields CDR1 SGHTA and CDR2 FQGTGA. CDR3 size: 15 residues. The V gene lost 5 bases and the J gene lost 5 bases, with 16 bases spanning the gap. Generated by immunoSEQ multiplex PCR, the TCRdb table keeps only in-frame clones and is missing some. The table lists more than 95,000 clones, 92% of them singletons. The TCR comes from a female donor with multiple sclerosis, enrolled in a pregnancy study. Source: peripheral blood, taken after pregnancy. This sequence joins TRBV7-3 and TRBJ1-3; D gene uncertain. The CDR3 DNA reads TGTGCCAGCAGCCCAATGACTACCGAGCGAAACACCATATATTTT. Protein sequence: CASSPMTTERNTIYF. Full variable domain (outside the CDR3, taken from reference TRBV7-3 and TRBJ1-3): GAGVSQTPSNKVTEKGKYVELRCDPISGHTALYWYRQSLGQGPEFLIYFQGTGAADDSGLPNDRFFAVRPEGSVSTLKIQRTERGDSAVYLCASSPMTTERNTIYFGEGSWLTVV.